The subject of this entry is one T cell receptor (beta chain). This record belongs to a study of blood T cell repertoires in COVID-19. The overall study: Samples taken during acute and convalescent COVID-19 were collected in the United States, Italy and Spain. T cells, B-cell-depleted T cells, or PBMCs supplied cDNA or gDNA.

This CDR3 is 13 amino acids long. Germline V lookup: CDR1 MNHNS, CDR2 SASEGT. V was shortened by 3 bases and J by 3 bases, with 8 bases between the two germline ends. The authors' processing: Amplification with reference gene primers provided the estimates of nucleated cell counts. Clones were read by immunoSEQ multiplex PCR, and TCRdb kept only the in-frame ones, dropping some. Clone size and the V and J calls come from that table; the DNA yielded D and trimming. The table lists 150,000 to 200,000 clones, around four fifths of them singletons, with around 10% in the top ten. What was sequenced was peripheral blood. The sequence was collected from a woman older than 75 with active or convalescent COVID-19. The chain has TRBV6-1 and TRBJ1-2; D is perhaps TRBD1 (5 bases). The chain's CDR3 is CASSEAGHYGYTF. CDR3 nucleotides: TGTGCCAGCAGTGAGGCAGGGCACTATGGCTACACCTTC.